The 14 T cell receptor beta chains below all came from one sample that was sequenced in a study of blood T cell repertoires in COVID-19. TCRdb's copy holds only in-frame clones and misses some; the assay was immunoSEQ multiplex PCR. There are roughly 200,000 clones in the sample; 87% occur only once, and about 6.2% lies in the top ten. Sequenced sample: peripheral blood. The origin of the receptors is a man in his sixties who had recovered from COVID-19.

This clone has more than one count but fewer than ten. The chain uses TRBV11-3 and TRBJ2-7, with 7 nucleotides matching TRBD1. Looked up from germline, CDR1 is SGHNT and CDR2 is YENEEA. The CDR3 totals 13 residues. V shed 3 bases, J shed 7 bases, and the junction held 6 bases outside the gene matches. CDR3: CASSFKGAREQYF. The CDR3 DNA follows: TGTGCCAGCAGCTTTAAGGGGGCGAGGGAGCAGTACTTC.

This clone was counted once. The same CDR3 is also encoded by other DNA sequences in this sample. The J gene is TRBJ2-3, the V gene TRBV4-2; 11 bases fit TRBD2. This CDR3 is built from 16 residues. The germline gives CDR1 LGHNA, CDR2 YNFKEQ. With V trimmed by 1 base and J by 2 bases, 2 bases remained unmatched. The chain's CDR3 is CASSQGTSGSTDTQYF. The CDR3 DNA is TGTGCCAGCAGCCAAGGGACTAGCGGGTCCACAGATACGCAGTATTTT.

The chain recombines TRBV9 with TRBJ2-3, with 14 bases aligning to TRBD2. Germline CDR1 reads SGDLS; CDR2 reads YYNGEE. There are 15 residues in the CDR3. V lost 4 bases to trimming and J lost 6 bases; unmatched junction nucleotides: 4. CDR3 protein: CASSFGTSGSDTQYF. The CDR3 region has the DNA TGTGCCAGCAGCTTCGGGACTAGCGGGAGTGATACGCAGTATTTT.

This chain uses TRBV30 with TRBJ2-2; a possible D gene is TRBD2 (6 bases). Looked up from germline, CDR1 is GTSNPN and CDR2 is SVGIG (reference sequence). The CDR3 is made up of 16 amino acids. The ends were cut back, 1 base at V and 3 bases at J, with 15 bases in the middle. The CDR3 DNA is TGTGCCTGGAGTGCCCCCGGTAGCGGATACACCGGGGAGCTGTTTTTT. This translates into CAWSAPGSGYTGELFF.

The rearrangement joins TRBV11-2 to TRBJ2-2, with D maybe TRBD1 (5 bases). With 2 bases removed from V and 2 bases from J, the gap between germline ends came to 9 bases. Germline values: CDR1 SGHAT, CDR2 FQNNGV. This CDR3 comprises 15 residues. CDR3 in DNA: TGTGCCAGCAGCTTATTACAGGCTAACACCGGGGAGCTGTTTTTT. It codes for CASSLLQANTGELFF.

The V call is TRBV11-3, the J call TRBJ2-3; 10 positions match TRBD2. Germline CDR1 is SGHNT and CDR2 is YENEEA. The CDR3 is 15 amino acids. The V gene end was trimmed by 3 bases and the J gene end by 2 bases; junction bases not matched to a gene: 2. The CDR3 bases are TGTGCCAGCAGCTTCGGACTAGCGGACACAGATACGCAGTATTTT. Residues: CASSFGLADTDTQYF.

This CDR3 reads CASSQERGRGYGYTF. DNA for the CDR3: TGTGCCAGCAGCCAAGAGCGGGGCCGGGGCTATGGCTACACCTTC. The rearrangement links TRBV4-2 to TRBJ1-2; TRBD1 might be the D (5 bases). CDR3 length: 15 amino acids. CDR1 is LGHNA, CDR2 YNFKEQ, per germline. V lost 0 bases and J lost 4, with 12 bases in between.

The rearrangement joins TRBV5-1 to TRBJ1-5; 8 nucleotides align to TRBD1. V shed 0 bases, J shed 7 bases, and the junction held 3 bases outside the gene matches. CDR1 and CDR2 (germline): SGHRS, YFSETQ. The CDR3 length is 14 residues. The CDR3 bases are TGCGCCAGCAGCTTGGCAGGGGGCAGACAGCCCCAGCATTTT. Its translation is CASSLAGGRQPQHF. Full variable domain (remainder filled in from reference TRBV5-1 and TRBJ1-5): KAGVTQTPRYLIKTRGQQVTLSCSPISGHRSVSWYQQTPGQGLQFLFEYFSETQRNKGNFPGRFSGRQFSNSRSEMNVSTLELGDSALYLCASSLAGGRQPQHFGDGTRLSIL.

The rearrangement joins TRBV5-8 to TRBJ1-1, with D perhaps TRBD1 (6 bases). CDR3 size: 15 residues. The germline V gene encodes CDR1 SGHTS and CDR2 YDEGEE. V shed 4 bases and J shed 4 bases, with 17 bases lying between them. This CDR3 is CASSPRTAGATEAFF. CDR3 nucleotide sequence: TGTGCCAGCAGCCCCCGGACAGCCGGGGCCACTGAAGCTTTCTTT.

The CDR3 region is CASSPSDRRADTQYF. CDR3 coding DNA: TGTGCCAGCTCACCTTCGGACAGGAGGGCAGATACGCAGTATTTT. The genes are TRBV18 and TRBJ2-3; maybe TRBD1 (7 bases). Germline CDR1 KGHSH, CDR2 LQKENI. CDR3 size: 15 residues. V lost 3 bases and J lost 4, with 14 bases in between.

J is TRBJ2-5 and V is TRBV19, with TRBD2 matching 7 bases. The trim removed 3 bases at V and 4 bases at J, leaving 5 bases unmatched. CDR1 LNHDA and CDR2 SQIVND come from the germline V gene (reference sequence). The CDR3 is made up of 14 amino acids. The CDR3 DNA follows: TGTGCCAGTAGTATGCAGGGCGGGAGAGAGACCCAGTACTTC. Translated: CASSMQGGRETQYF.

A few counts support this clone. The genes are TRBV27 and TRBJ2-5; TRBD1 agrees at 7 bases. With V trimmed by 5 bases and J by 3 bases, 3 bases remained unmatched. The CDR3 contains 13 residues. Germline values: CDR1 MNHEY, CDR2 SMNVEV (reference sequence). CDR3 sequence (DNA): TGTGCCAGCAGTCCGACAGGGAAAGAGACCCAGTACTTC. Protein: CASSPTGKETQYF.

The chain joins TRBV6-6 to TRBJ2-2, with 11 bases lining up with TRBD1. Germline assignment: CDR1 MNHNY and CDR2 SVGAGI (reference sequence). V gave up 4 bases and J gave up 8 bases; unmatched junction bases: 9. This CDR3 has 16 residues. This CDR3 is CASSFHGQGATGELFF. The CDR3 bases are TGTGCCAGCAGTTTCCACGGACAGGGGGCTACGGGGGAGCTGTTTTTT.

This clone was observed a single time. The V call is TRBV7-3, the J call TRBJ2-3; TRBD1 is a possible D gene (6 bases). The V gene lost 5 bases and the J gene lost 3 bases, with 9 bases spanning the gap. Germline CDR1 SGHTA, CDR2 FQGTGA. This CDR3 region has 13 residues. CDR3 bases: TGTGCCAGCAGCCCACAGGGAACAGATACGCAGTATTTT. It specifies CASSPQGTDTQYF.